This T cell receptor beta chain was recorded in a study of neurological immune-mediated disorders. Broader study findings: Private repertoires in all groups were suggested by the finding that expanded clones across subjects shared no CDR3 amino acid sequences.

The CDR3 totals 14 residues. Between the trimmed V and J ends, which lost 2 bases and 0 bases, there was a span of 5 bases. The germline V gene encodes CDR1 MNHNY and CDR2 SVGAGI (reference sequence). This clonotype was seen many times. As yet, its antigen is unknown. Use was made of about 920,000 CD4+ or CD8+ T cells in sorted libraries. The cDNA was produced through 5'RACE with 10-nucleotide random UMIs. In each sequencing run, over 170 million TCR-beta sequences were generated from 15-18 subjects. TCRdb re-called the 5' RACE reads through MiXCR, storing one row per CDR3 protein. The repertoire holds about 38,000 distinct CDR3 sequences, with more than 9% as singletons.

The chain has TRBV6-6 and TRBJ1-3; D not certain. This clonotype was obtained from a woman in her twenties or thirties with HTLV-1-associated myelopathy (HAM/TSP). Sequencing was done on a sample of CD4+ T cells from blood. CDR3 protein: CASSYGDSGNTIYF. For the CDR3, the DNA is TGTGCCAGCAGTTACGGGGACTCTGGAAACACCATATATTTT.